These 26 T cell receptor beta chains came from one sample sequenced in a study of blood T cell repertoires in COVID-19. The table came from immunoSEQ multiplex PCR; TCRdb's copy has only in-frame clones and leaves some out. The profile shows about 200,000 clones, roughly 91% of them singletons. Sequencing used peripheral blood. Receptors were obtained from a man aged 35-49 years with active or convalescent COVID-19.

This sequence joins TRBV25-1 and TRBJ1-6; D unresolved. This CDR3 is built from 17 residues. Germline values: CDR1 MGHDK, CDR2 SYGVNS. V lost 3 bases to trimming and J lost 9 bases, with 21 bases between them. CDR3 amino acids: CASSDPSERGLSSPLHF. Here the CDR3 DNA reads TGTGCCAGCAGTGATCCCTCGGAAAGAGGCTTAAGTTCACCCCTCCACTTT. The full variable domain, with the rest looked up from reference TRBV25-1 and TRBJ1-6, is EADIYQTPRYLVIGTGKKITLECSQTMGHDKMYWYQQDPGMELHLIHYSYGVNSTEKGDLSSESTVSRIRTEHFPLTLESARPSHTSQYLCASSDPSERGLSSPLHFGNGTRLTVT.

The chain has TRBV2 and TRBJ2-3; no firm D call. This CDR3 contains 14 residues. Germline V lookup: CDR1 SNHLY, CDR2 FYNNEI. V was cut by 4 bases and J by 0 bases, with 8 bases left in between. In DNA form, the CDR3 reads TGTGCCAGCAGTGGGGTAGCTAGCACAGATACGCAGTATTTT. Residues: CASSGVASTDTQYF. Using reference TRBV2 and TRBJ2-3 for the parts outside the CDR3, the full variable domain is EPEVTQTPSHQVTQMGQEVILRCVPISNHLYFYWYRQILGQKVEFLVSFYNNEISEKSEIFDDQFSVERPDGSNFTLKIRSTKLEDSAMYFCASSGVASTDTQYFGPGTRLTVL.

This chain connects TRBV28 to TRBJ2-2, with D maybe TRBD1 (5 bases). The CDR3 has 18 amino acids. Germline V CDR1 and CDR2: MDHEN, SYDVKM. V lost 2 bases and J lost 4, with 20 bases in between. CDR3 DNA sequence: TGTGCCAGCAGTTTACTTCCTTCCCCCCGACAGATCACCGGGGAGCTGTTTTTT. Translating gives CASSLLPSPRQITGELFF.

The V gene is TRBV13, the J gene TRBJ1-5; possible D gene TRBD1, 5 bases. This CDR3 is built from 16 residues. Trimming cost V 0 bases and J 2 bases, with 11 bases left between them. Germline lookup yields CDR1 PRHDT and CDR2 FYEKMQ (reference sequence). The CDR3 sequence is CASSLGGPQGNQPQHF. The DNA of the CDR3 is TGTGCCAGCAGCTTAGGTGGTCCACAGGGCAATCAGCCCCAGCATTTT.

This clone has a single count. The CDR3 DNA reads TGTGCCAGCAGTGTTGTAGGACTAGCGACCTACGAGCAGTACTTC. Its protein is CASSVVGLATYEQYF. This sequence joins TRBV25-1 and TRBJ2-7, with 9 bases lining up with TRBD2. V lost 4 bases to trimming and J lost 2 bases; unmatched junction nucleotides: 6. In germline, CDR1 is MGHDK, CDR2 SYGVNS. The CDR3 covers 15 residues.

The rearrangement joins TRBV7-8 to TRBJ1-2; 8 positions agree with TRBD1. The junction had 2 bases not matched to a gene; V was cut back by 0 bases and J by 5 bases. Per germline, CDR1 SGHVS and CDR2 FQNEAQ. CDR3 length: 14 residues. Here the CDR3 reads CASSLAGQEYGYTF. The DNA for the CDR3 is TGTGCCAGCAGCTTAGCGGGACAGGAATATGGCTACACCTTC.

The chain links TRBV10-3 to TRBJ2-7; TRBD1 aligns across 7 bases. Trimming at V came to 10 bases and at J to 5 bases, leaving 23 bases not matched to a gene. Germline V gene data show CDR1 as ENHRY and CDR2 as SYGVKD. The CDR3 consists of 17 residues. The CDR3 is CASDGGIVTGKRNEQYF. The CDR3 DNA reads as TGTGCCAGCGACGGTGGGATCGTGACAGGGAAAAGGAACGAGCAGTACTTC.

The chain couples TRBV6-5 to TRBJ2-7, with 10 bases lining up with TRBD2. The CDR3 extends over 15 amino acids. After removal of 4 bases from V and 3 bases from J, the junction contained 6 bases not matched to a gene. Germline values: CDR1 MNHEY, CDR2 SVGAGI. CDR3 protein: CASSSSSGRGYEQYF. CDR3 in DNA: TGTGCCAGCAGTTCCTCTAGCGGGAGAGGCTACGAGCAGTACTTC.

J is TRBJ1-5 and V is TRBV7-8; D remains unclear. Trimming cost V 5 bases and J 7 bases, with 12 bases left between them. Germline CDR1 reads SGHVS; CDR2 reads FQNEAQ. CDR3 length: 13 amino acids. The CDR3 sequence: CASSRTREQPQHF. CDR3 DNA: TGTGCCAGCAGCCGGACGCGGGAGCAGCCCCAGCATTTT.

This rearrangement joins TRBV3-1 (or the pseudogene TRBV3-2) to TRBJ1-2; 10 nucleotides align to TRBD1. V trimming: 2 bases; J trimming: 4 bases; junction bases outside the gene matches: 7. The CDR3 totals 16 residues. Germline assignment: CDR1 LGHDT and CDR2 YNNKEL (reference sequence). CDR3 residues: CASSQSDRGHGYGYTF. DNA of the CDR3: TGTGCCAGCAGCCAAAGTGACAGGGGGCACGGCTATGGCTACACCTTC.

The chain links TRBV7-3 to TRBJ2-1; weak D call: TRBD2 (6 bases). CDR3 length equals 17 residues. Trimming took 4 bases from V and 2 from J, leaving 18 bases between them. Per the germline V gene, CDR1 is SGHTA and CDR2 is FQGTGA. The CDR3 DNA sequence: TGTGCCAGCAGCTCAGGTGGGACGCGGGGCCCCTACAATGAGCAGTTCTTC. Its protein product is CASSSGGTRGPYNEQFF.

The table lists this clone with a few counts. The V and J genes are TRBV27 and TRBJ1-1, with TRBD1 as a possible D gene (6 bases). The CDR3 is 13 amino acids. From germline, CDR1 is MNHEY and CDR2 SMNVEV (reference sequence). Trimming cost V 3 bases and J 3 bases, with 8 bases left between them. In DNA, the CDR3 is TGTGCCAGCAGTTTGGGGGGGCACACTGAAGCTTTCTTT. This codes for CASSLGGHTEAFF.

The chain links TRBV21-1 to TRBJ2-7; the listed D gene, TRBD2, was not tested against the DNA. TRBV21-1 is an annotated pseudogene. The CDR3 is 14 residues long. The CDR3 region is CASSKGGRPYEQYF. The CDR3 coding sequence is TGTGCCAGCAGCAAAGGAGGCAGACCCTACGAGCAGTACTTC.

This chain uses TRBV5-1 with TRBJ2-3; no clear D gene. Germline lookup yields CDR1 SGHRS and CDR2 YFSETQ. The CDR3 extends over 16 amino acids. Trimming took off 4 bases at V and 0 bases at J, with 15 bases between the two ends. The CDR3 DNA reads TGCGCCAGCAGCGACCCGCTAGACTTAAGCACAGATACGCAGTATTTT. It codes for CASSDPLDLSTDTQYF.

The chain combines TRBV14 with TRBJ2-1; weak D call: TRBD2 (6 bases). Germline V gene sequence: CDR1 SGHDN, CDR2 FVKESK. With 6 bases removed from V and 4 bases from J, the gap between germline ends came to 19 bases. The CDR3 has 16 amino acids. The CDR3 coding sequence is TGTGCCAGCAGGCAAACGGGACGACGGGAGTACAATGAGCAGTTCTTC. Residues: CASRQTGRREYNEQFF.

V gene TRBV19 combines with J gene TRBJ1-1, with D possibly TRBD1 on 6 matching bases. CDR1 is LNHDA and CDR2 is SQIVND in the germline V gene (reference sequence). V lost 8 bases to trimming and J lost 10 bases, with 23 bases between them. The CDR3 sequence is 14 residues long. The CDR3 region is CASWGGGSPEGAFF. CDR3 bases: TGTGCCAGTTGGGGAGGGGGATCACCTGAAGGAGCTTTCTTT.

CDR3 bases: TGTGCCAGCAGTTGGTCAGCAGGGGATACGCAGTATTTT. Amino acid sequence: CASSWSAGDTQYF. V gene TRBV27 combines with J gene TRBJ2-3; perhaps TRBD1 as D (5 bases). CDR3 size: 13 residues. Trimming cost V 4 bases and J 6 bases, with 11 bases left between them. Germline assignment: CDR1 MNHEY and CDR2 SMNVEV (reference sequence).

This clone is a singleton in its sample. The rearrangement joins TRBV28 to TRBJ2-6; D might be TRBD2 (6 bases). The CDR3 covers 15 residues. V lost 5 bases to trimming and J lost 0 bases, with 8 bases between them. Germline V gene lookup returns CDR1 MDHEN and CDR2 SYDVKM. The CDR3 loop reads CASSRDFSGANVLTF. For the CDR3, the DNA is TGTGCCAGCAGTAGGGACTTCTCTGGGGCCAACGTCCTGACTTTC.

The chain has TRBV19 and TRBJ1-3; D gene ambiguous. Deletions cut 7 bases from V and 0 bases from J, with 13 bases between. There are 15 residues in the CDR3. The germline CDR1 and CDR2 sequences are LNHDA and SQIVND (reference sequence). This chain's CDR3 is CASKVDKYSGNTIYF. CDR3 sequence (DNA): TGTGCCAGTAAAGTTGACAAATACTCTGGAAACACCATATATTTT.

This clone appeared a single time. CDR3 region: CASSTGGDRANEQYF. DNA of the CDR3: TGTGCCAGCAGCACCGGGGGGGACAGGGCCAACGAGCAGTACTTC. The chain couples TRBV9 to TRBJ2-7, with TRBD1 as a possible D gene (9 bases). Looked up from germline, CDR1 is SGDLS and CDR2 is YYNGEE. This CDR3 contains 15 residues. V was cut by 4 bases and J by 5 bases, with 19 bases left in between.

This chain uses TRBV28 with TRBJ1-2; 8 nucleotides match TRBD1. The CDR3 has 15 amino acids. Germline loops: CDR1 MDHEN, CDR2 SYDVKM. J gave up 3 bases and V 6 bases, and 9 bases lay outside the gene matches. The CDR3: CASRGGQGSHYGYTF. The CDR3 coding sequence is TGTGCCAGCAGGGGAGGACAGGGATCCCACTATGGCTACACCTTC.

This sequence joins TRBV25-1 and TRBJ2-7; D perhaps matches TRBD1 (5 bases). The CDR3 totals 14 residues. The germline V gene has CDR1 MGHDK and CDR2 SYGVNS. Trimming stripped 4 bases from V and 5 bases from J, with 15 bases between. CDR3 residues: CASSGPTTVNEQYF. In DNA form, the CDR3 reads TGTGCCAGCAGTGGCCCTACGACAGTCAACGAGCAGTACTTC.

The chain links TRBV7-6 to TRBJ2-1; D possibly corresponds to TRBD1 (5 bases). V dropped 4 bases and J dropped 1 base, with 8 bases sitting between them. Germline V gives CDR1 SGHVS, CDR2 FNYEAQ. CDR3 length: 14 amino acids. CDR3 region: CASSSAGSYNEQFF. The CDR3 DNA follows: TGTGCCAGCAGCTCTGCAGGGTCCTACAATGAGCAGTTCTTC.

The rearrangement links TRBV5-4 to TRBJ2-7; D ambiguous. The CDR3 has 15 amino acids. V lost 0 bases to trimming and J lost 0 bases, with 10 bases between them. Germline V gene data show CDR1 as SGHNT and CDR2 as YYREEE (reference sequence). The CDR3 bases are TGTGCCAGCAGCTTGGGTGACACCCACTCCTACGAGCAGTACTTC. As protein: CASSLGDTHSYEQYF. Looking up the rest from reference TRBV5-4 and TRBJ2-7 gives the full variable domain: ETGVTQSPTHLIKTRGQQVTLRCSSQSGHNTVSWYQQALGQGPQFIFQYYREEENGRGNFPPRFSGLQFPNYSSELNVNALELDDSALYLCASSLGDTHSYEQYFGPGTRLTVT.

V gene TRBV5-6 combines with J gene TRBJ1-4; D call uncertain. Germline CDR1 reads SGHDT; CDR2 reads YYEEEE. The CDR3 sequence is 14 residues long. V was trimmed by 0 bases and J by 8 bases, leaving 11 bases between them. The CDR3 spells CASSLGRTGEKLFF. The CDR3 DNA follows: TGTGCCAGCAGCTTGGGACGGACGGGGGAAAAACTGTTTTTT.

This chain links TRBV29-1 with TRBJ2-7, with a tentative D call TRBD1 (6 bases). Germline CDR1 reads SQVTM; CDR2 reads ANQGSEA. V shed 6 bases and J shed 3 bases, with 9 bases lying between them. The CDR3 loop spans 11 amino acids. CDR3 nucleotide sequence: TGCAGCGTGACACAGGGCTACGAGCAGTACTTC. It translates to CSVTQGYEQYF.